The 15 T cell receptor beta chains below all came from one sample that was sequenced in a study of cytomegalovirus exposure and HLA in healthy donors. Generated by immunoSEQ multiplex PCR, the TCRdb table keeps only in-frame clones and is missing some. The data hold around 120,000 clones, with 88% observed a single time. Specimen: PBMCs. All receptors come from a woman between 18 and 30 years old in good health and CMV-seropositive.

The chain has TRBV10-3 and TRBJ2-1; D is uncertain. V was clipped by 6 bases and J by 4 bases, with 7 bases between them. CDR1 ENHRY and CDR2 SYGVKD come from the germline V gene. The CDR3 totals 12 residues. The CDR3: CAISGEYNEQFF. In DNA, the CDR3 is TGTGCCATCAGCGGAGAGTACAATGAGCAGTTCTTC.

The V call is TRBV2, the J call TRBJ1-1; D gene ambiguous. Germline-derived CDR1 and CDR2 are SNHLY and FYNNEI. Trimming left V 6 bases short and J 1 base short, with 9 bases between. This CDR3 comprises 13 residues. CDR3 sequence: CASRSNRNTEAFF. CDR3 DNA sequence: TGTGCCAGCAGGTCGAACAGGAACACTGAAGCTTTCTTT.

The chain is built from TRBV7-9 and TRBJ1-4; 9 bases map to TRBD1. The J segment lost 7 bases and the V segment lost 1 base, leaving 4 bases of the junction unmatched. Germline lookup yields CDR1 SEHNR and CDR2 FQNEAQ (reference sequence). CDR3 length equals 15 residues. The CDR3 loop is CASSLEGQGIEKLFF. CDR3 DNA: TGTGCCAGCAGCTTAGAAGGACAGGGGATTGAAAAACTGTTTTTT.

The rearrangement links TRBV4-2 to TRBJ2-7; no clear D. Trimming took off 0 bases at V and 2 bases at J, with 11 bases between the two ends. The CDR3 extends over 15 amino acids. The germline V gene has CDR1 LGHNA and CDR2 YNFKEQ. The CDR3 sequence is CASSQEDTAAYEQYF. The DNA for the CDR3 is TGTGCCAGCAGCCAAGAGGATACAGCCGCCTACGAGCAGTACTTC.

The chain is built from TRBV4-3 and TRBJ1-4; D gene ambiguous. Germline V gene sequence: CDR1 LGHNA, CDR2 YSLEER. The CDR3 loop spans 13 amino acids. Trimming left V 5 bases short and J 5 bases short, with 9 bases between. CDR3 loop: CASSISVNEKLFF. CDR3 sequence (DNA): TGCGCCAGCAGCATATCAGTCAATGAAAAACTGTTTTTT.

The CDR3 loop is CASSEGAGIREQFF. CDR3 DNA: TGTGCCAGCAGTGAAGGAGCAGGGATAAGGGAGCAGTTCTTC. The chain combines TRBV6-1 with TRBJ2-1; maybe TRBD1 (5 bases). The germline gives CDR1 MNHNS, CDR2 SASEGT. The CDR3 is made up of 14 amino acids. Trimming cost V 1 base and J 10 bases, with 14 bases left between them.

V and J are TRBV5-6 and TRBJ1-1, with TRBD1 as a possible D gene (6 bases). CDR1 and CDR2 (germline): SGHDT, YYEEEE. Trimming left V 0 bases short and J 7 bases short, with 16 bases between. The CDR3 totals 15 residues. CDR3 amino acids: CASSLAGTGSNEAFF. The DNA of the CDR3 is TGTGCCAGCAGCTTGGCCGGTACAGGGAGCAATGAAGCTTTCTTT. The full variable domain, its missing parts supplied by reference TRBV5-6 and TRBJ1-1, is DAGVTQSPTHLIKTRGQQVTLRCSPKSGHDTVSWYQQALGQGPQFIFQYYEEEERQRGNFPDRFSGHQFPNYSSELNVNALLLGDSALYLCASSLAGTGSNEAFFGQGTRLTVV.

The genes are TRBV27 and TRBJ2-6; TRBD1 might be the D (5 bases). CDR1 MNHEY and CDR2 SMNVEV come from the germline V gene (reference sequence). The germline V and J ends were trimmed by 6 bases and 1 base, with 16 bases remaining between them. The CDR3 runs to 17 residues. The CDR3 DNA follows: TGTGCCAGCAGGTCTAGGGGCACCAAATCTGGGGCCAACGTCCTGACTTTC. Translated: CASRSRGTKSGANVLTF.

The chain is built from TRBV6-5 and TRBJ1-4, with 9 bases aligning to TRBD1. V lost 8 bases to trimming and J lost 8 bases; unmatched junction nucleotides: 9. The CDR3 is 14 amino acids. Germline V gene lookup returns CDR1 MNHEY and CDR2 SVGAGI. This chain's CDR3 is CASGDREASEKLFF. CDR3 DNA: TGTGCCAGCGGGGACAGGGAGGCCTCCGAAAAACTGTTTTTT.

The V and J genes are TRBV4-1 and TRBJ2-1; TRBD2 agrees at 13 bases. Germline V gene sequence: CDR1 MGHRA, CDR2 YSYEKL. The ends lost 1 base at V and 8 bases at J; junction bases unmatched: 2. This CDR3 comprises 15 residues. In nucleotides, the CDR3 is TGCGCCAGCAGCCAAGCGACTAGCGGGGGGTATGAGCAGTTCTTC. This encodes CASSQATSGGYEQFF.

This chain joins TRBV29-1 and TRBJ2-1; TRBD2 aligns across 8 bases. The CDR3 loop spans 15 amino acids. After removal of 3 bases from V and 4 bases from J, the junction contained 8 bases not matched to a gene. CDR1 and CDR2 from the germline V gene are SQVTM and ANQGSEA. CDR3 residues: CSVDGREETYNEQFF. The CDR3 region has the DNA TGCAGCGTTGATGGGCGGGAGGAGACTTACAATGAGCAGTTCTTC.

The chain employs TRBV18 and TRBJ2-1; TRBD2 matches 15 bases. The CDR3 has 18 amino acids. The V and J ends lost 3 bases and 0 bases, in that order; junction bases with no gene match: 3. Germline V gene data show CDR1 as KGHSH and CDR2 as LQKENI. Written as DNA, the CDR3 is TGTGCCAGCTCACCCCCGGGACTAGCGGGAGGCTCCTACAATGAGCAGTTCTTC. It translates to CASSPPGLAGGSYNEQFF. Together with reference TRBV18 and TRBJ2-1, the CDR3 gives the full variable domain: NAGVMQNPRHLVRRRGQEARLRCSPMKGHSHVYWYRQLPEEGLKFMVYLQKENIIDESGMPKERFSAEFPKEGPSILRIQQVVRGDSAAYFCASSPPGLAGGSYNEQFFGPGTRLTVL.

The gene calls are TRBV27 and TRBJ2-5; 7 bases match TRBD2. CDR3 length: 15 residues. Losses at the gene ends were 3 bases for V and 5 bases for J; bases not matched to a gene: 9. Germline V CDR1 and CDR2: MNHEY, SMNVEV (reference sequence). CDR3 DNA sequence: TGTGCCAGCAGTTTCGAGGGACTACATTGGGAGACCCAGTACTTC. Protein: CASSFEGLHWETQYF.

On this clone: This sample also contains other DNA sequences that code for the same CDR3. The chain couples TRBV5-1 to TRBJ1-1; 7 positions agree with TRBD1. V lost 4 bases, J lost 1 base, and 4 bases stayed unmatched. This CDR3 has 14 amino acids. CDR1 and CDR2 from the germline V gene are SGHRS and YFSETQ. CDR3 DNA sequence: TGCGCCAGCAGCGAGGGGGCTGGGAACACTGAAGCTTTCTTT. It codes for CASSEGAGNTEAFF.

The chain uses TRBV4-1 and TRBJ1-5; D call uncertain. CDR1 MGHRA and CDR2 YSYEKL come from the germline V gene. There are 15 residues in the CDR3. V lost 0 bases and J lost 8, with 14 bases in between. The DNA for the CDR3 is TGCGCCAGCAGCCAAGAATATCCGGGGAGTAAGCCCCAGCATTTT. Encoded protein: CASSQEYPGSKPQHF.